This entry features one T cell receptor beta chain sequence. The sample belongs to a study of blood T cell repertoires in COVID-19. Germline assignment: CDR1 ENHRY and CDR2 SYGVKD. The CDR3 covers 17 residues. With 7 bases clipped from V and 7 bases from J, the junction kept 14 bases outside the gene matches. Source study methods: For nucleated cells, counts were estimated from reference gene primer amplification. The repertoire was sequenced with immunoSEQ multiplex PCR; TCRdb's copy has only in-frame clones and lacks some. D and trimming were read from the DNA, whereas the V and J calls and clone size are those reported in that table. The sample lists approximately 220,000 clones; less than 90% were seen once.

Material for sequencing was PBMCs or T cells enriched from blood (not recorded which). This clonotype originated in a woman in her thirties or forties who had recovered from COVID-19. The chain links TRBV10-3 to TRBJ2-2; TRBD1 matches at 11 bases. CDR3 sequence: CAITPAVGQGASGELFF. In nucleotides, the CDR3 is TGTGCCATCACCCCCGCGGTCGGACAGGGGGCTAGCGGGGAGCTGTTTTTT.